This T cell receptor beta chain comes out of a study of beta chain features in type 1 diabetes. The ends were cut back, 4 bases at V and 0 bases at J, with 14 bases in the middle. The germline CDR1 and CDR2 sequences are SGDLS and YYNGEE. The CDR3 covers 16 residues. Whole-study findings and limits: It was not settled here whether HLA type affects TCRB rearrangement.

This clone was counted only a few times. Its antigen is as yet unknown. The whole isolated RNA underwent reverse transcription, so sequencing captured expressed TCRB transcripts. The data were produced by immunoSEQ multiplex PCR, yet TCRdb's version contains in-frame clones alone and is incomplete. The sample includes roughly 370,000 clones, about 15% of them seen just once. The genes are TRBV9 and TRBJ2-4, with D perhaps TRBD2 (6 bases). The receptor was isolated from a man under 40 in good health. Specimen: naive CD4+ T cells from blood. The CDR3 here is CASSPGGGVAKNIQYF. CDR3 coding DNA: TGTGCCAGCAGCCCCGGGGGAGGAGTAGCCAAAAACATTCAGTACTTC.